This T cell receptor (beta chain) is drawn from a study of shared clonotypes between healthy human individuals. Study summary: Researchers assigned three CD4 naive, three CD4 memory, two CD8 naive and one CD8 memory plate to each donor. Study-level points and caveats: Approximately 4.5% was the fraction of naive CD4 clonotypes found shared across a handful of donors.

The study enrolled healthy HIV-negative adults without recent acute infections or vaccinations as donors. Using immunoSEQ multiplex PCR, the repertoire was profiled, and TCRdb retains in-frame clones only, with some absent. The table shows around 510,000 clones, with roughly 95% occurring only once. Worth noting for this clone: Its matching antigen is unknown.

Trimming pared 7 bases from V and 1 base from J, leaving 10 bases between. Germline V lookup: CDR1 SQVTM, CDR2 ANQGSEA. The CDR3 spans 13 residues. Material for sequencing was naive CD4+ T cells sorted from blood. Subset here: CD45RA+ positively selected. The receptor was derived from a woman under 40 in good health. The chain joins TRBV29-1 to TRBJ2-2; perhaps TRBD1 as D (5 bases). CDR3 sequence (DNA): TGCAGCGGTAAGACAGAGAACACCGGGGAGCTGTTTTTT. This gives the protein CSGKTENTGELFF.